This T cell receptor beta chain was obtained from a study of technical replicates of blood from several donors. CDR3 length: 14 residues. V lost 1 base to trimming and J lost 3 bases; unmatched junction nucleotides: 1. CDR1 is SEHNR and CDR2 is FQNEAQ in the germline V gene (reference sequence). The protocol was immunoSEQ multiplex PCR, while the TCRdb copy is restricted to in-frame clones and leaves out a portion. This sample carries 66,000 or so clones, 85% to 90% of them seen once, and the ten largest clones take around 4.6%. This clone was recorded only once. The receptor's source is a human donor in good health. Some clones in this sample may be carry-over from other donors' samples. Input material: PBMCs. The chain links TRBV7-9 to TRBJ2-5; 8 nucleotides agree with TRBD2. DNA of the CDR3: TGTGCCAGCAGCTTAGTTAGCGGGGAAGAGACCCAGTACTTC. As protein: CASSLVSGEETQYF.